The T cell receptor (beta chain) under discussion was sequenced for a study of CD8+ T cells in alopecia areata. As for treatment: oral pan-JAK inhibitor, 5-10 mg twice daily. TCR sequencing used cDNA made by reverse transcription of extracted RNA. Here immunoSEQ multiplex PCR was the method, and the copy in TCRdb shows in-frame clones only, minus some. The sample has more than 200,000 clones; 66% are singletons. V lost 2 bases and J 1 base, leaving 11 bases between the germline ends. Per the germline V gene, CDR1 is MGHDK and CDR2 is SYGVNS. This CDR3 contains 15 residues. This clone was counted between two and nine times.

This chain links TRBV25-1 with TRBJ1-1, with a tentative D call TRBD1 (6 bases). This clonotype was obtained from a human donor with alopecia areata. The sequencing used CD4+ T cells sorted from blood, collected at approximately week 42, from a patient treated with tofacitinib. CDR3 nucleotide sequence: TGTGCCAGCAGTGAACCAGGGGTTAGGAACACTGAAGCTTTCTTT. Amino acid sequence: CASSEPGVRNTEAFF.